This is a list of T cell receptor beta chains from one sample in a study of T cell responses to AZD1222 COVID-19 vaccine. Data came from immunoSEQ multiplex PCR; TCRdb stores just in-frame clones and leaves some out. The profile shows more than 50,000 clones, around 90% of them singletons. The material was peripheral blood, obtained 28 days after the second AZD1222 dose. Every receptor here comes from an adult who received the AZD1222 COVID-19 vaccine. CDR3s include the opening cysteine and the closing phenylalanine or tryptophan. Fields, in order: clone size, J gene, CDR3 length, D gene, V gene, CDR3 DNA, CDR3 protein. D genes are given only for firm matches. Size is omitted from some rows. Given values are once, few, many or a class for expanded clones.

abundance: -; j_gene: TRBJ1-5; len: 14; d_gene: -; v_gene: TRBV6-6; CDR3nt: TGTGCCAGCAGCCCCGGGAGGGCGGGCCAGCCCCAGCATTTT; CDR3aa: CASSPGRAGQPQHF
abundance: -; j_gene: TRBJ2-6; len: 16; d_gene: TRBD1; v_gene: TRBV29-1; CDR3nt: TGCAGCGTTACCCCGGGACAGGGGACTGGGGCCAACGTCCTGACTTTC; CDR3aa: CSVTPGQGTGANVLTF
abundance: -; j_gene: TRBJ2-1; len: 16; d_gene: -; v_gene: TRBV19; CDR3nt: TGTGCCAGTAGTACCCTAGTGGGTAGCTCCTACAATGAGCAGTTCTTC; CDR3aa: CASSTLVGSSYNEQFF
abundance: -; j_gene: TRBJ2-3; len: 16; d_gene: -; v_gene: TRBV11-2; CDR3nt: TGTGCCAGCAGCTTAGATTCCAGCCCCTCCACAGATACGCAGTATTTT; CDR3aa: CASSLDSSPSTDTQYF
abundance: -; j_gene: TRBJ2-5; len: 14; d_gene: -; v_gene: TRBV9; CDR3nt: TGTGCCAGCAGCGCGGGGGCTCATCGGGAGACCCAGTACTTC; CDR3aa: CASSAGAHRETQYF
abundance: -; j_gene: TRBJ1-2; len: 17; d_gene: -; v_gene: TRBV21-1; CDR3nt: TGTGCCAGCAGCAGGGGGGCGAGGAAATCCCTCGGCGAGGGCTACACCTTC; CDR3aa: CASSRGARKSLGEGYTF
abundance: -; j_gene: TRBJ2-3; len: 14; d_gene: TRBD1; v_gene: TRBV19; CDR3nt: TGTGCCAGTAGTATGGGACAGAGCACAGATACGCAGTATTTT; CDR3aa: CASSMGQSTDTQYF
abundance: -; j_gene: TRBJ1-2; len: 14; d_gene: TRBD1; v_gene: TRBV24-1; CDR3nt: TGTGCCACCAGTGAATCAGGGGGCGCGGGTGGCTACACCTTC; CDR3aa: CATSESGGAGGYTF
abundance: -; j_gene: TRBJ1-1; len: 12; d_gene: -; v_gene: TRBV27; CDR3nt: TGTGCCAGCAGTTCCCGGACCACTGAAGCTTTCTTT; CDR3aa: CASSSRTTEAFF
abundance: -; j_gene: TRBJ2-3; len: 17; d_gene: TRBD2; v_gene: TRBV5-1; CDR3nt: TGCGCCAGCAGCTTCCAACTAGCGACCTCTAGCACAGATACGCAGTATTTT; CDR3aa: CASSFQLATSSTDTQYF
abundance: -; j_gene: TRBJ1-1; len: 15; d_gene: -; v_gene: TRBV9; CDR3nt: TGTGCCAGCAGCGTAGGGTTAGGGATGGGCACTGAAGCTTTCTTT; CDR3aa: CASSVGLGMGTEAFF
abundance: -; j_gene: TRBJ2-1; len: 17; d_gene: TRBD1; v_gene: TRBV4-2; CDR3nt: TGTGCCAGCAGCCAAGCGGGCGGGACAGGGGGCTACAATGAGCAGTTCTTC; CDR3aa: CASSQAGGTGGYNEQFF
abundance: -; j_gene: TRBJ1-2; len: 16; d_gene: -; v_gene: TRBV4-1; CDR3nt: TGCGCCAGCAGCCAAGAACCAGGCTCTATAAACCATGGCTACACCTTC; CDR3aa: CASSQEPGSINHGYTF
abundance: once; j_gene: TRBJ1-2; len: 14; d_gene: -; v_gene: TRBV29-1; CDR3nt: TGCAGCGTTCGCCCCGACGGACAGCCCAATGGCTACACCTTC; CDR3aa: CSVRPDGQPNGYTF
abundance: few; j_gene: TRBJ2-3; len: 15; d_gene: TRBD1; v_gene: TRBV18; CDR3nt: TGTGCCAGCTCACCCGGACAGGGAATAACAGATACGCAGTATTTT; CDR3aa: CASSPGQGITDTQYF
abundance: -; j_gene: TRBJ2-7; len: 12; d_gene: -; v_gene: TRBV3-1/TRBV3-2; CDR3nt: TGTGCCAGCAGCCCCCACCCGTCCGAGCAGTACTTC; CDR3aa: CASSPHPSEQYF
abundance: -; j_gene: TRBJ2-1; len: 17; d_gene: TRBD1; v_gene: TRBV27; CDR3nt: TGTGCCAGCAGTTTCCTTGCCACCGGGACAGGGGAGGAGGAGCAGTTCTTC; CDR3aa: CASSFLATGTGEEEQFF
abundance: -; j_gene: TRBJ1-2; len: 17; d_gene: TRBD1; v_gene: TRBV7-9; CDR3nt: TGTGCCAGCAGCTTAATCTCGGGACAGGGGAGAACCAGGGGCTACACCTTC; CDR3aa: CASSLISGQGRTRGYTF
abundance: -; j_gene: TRBJ1-4; len: 14; d_gene: -; v_gene: TRBV28; CDR3nt: TGTGCCAGCAGTTTACGTCCAACTAATGAAAAACTGTTTTTT; CDR3aa: CASSLRPTNEKLFF
abundance: -; j_gene: TRBJ1-4; len: 16; d_gene: TRBD1; v_gene: TRBV5-1; CDR3nt: TGCGCCAGCAGCGCTACCGCAGGGACAGCTAATGAAAAACTGTTTTTT; CDR3aa: CASSATAGTANEKLFF
abundance: -; j_gene: TRBJ2-2; len: 17; d_gene: -; v_gene: TRBV7-3; CDR3nt: TGTGCCAGCAGCCCTAACCCCCTGGGCGGTGGCACCGGGGAGCTGTTTTTT; CDR3aa: CASSPNPLGGGTGELFF
abundance: once; j_gene: TRBJ2-7; len: 14; d_gene: -; v_gene: TRBV3-1/TRBV3-2; CDR3nt: TGTGCCAGCAGCCAAGAGCCAGGGCCCTACGAGCAGTACTTC; CDR3aa: CASSQEPGPYEQYF
abundance: -; j_gene: TRBJ1-1; len: 14; d_gene: TRBD1; v_gene: TRBV19; CDR3nt: TGTGCCAGTAGTCGGGACAGGGTTTCCACTGAAGCTTTCTTT; CDR3aa: CASSRDRVSTEAFF
abundance: -; j_gene: TRBJ2-7; len: 15; d_gene: TRBD2; v_gene: TRBV18; CDR3nt: TGTGCCAGCTCACCACCGCTAGCGGGAGGTTACGAGCAGTACTTC; CDR3aa: CASSPPLAGGYEQYF
abundance: once; j_gene: TRBJ2-3; len: 12; d_gene: TRBD2; v_gene: TRBV29-1; CDR3nt: TGCAGCGGGGGGACTAGTCTGGATACGCAGTATTTT; CDR3aa: CSGGTSLDTQYF
abundance: few; j_gene: TRBJ2-1; len: 16; d_gene: -; v_gene: TRBV10-3; CDR3nt: TGTGCCATCAGTGCGGGGGGCCCGAGCTCCTACAATGAGCAGTTCTTC; CDR3aa: CAISAGGPSSYNEQFF
abundance: few; j_gene: TRBJ2-1; len: 15; d_gene: -; v_gene: TRBV30; CDR3nt: TGTGCCTGGAGTGTGGGCGGGTCATCCTACAATGAGCAGTTCTTC; CDR3aa: CAWSVGGSSYNEQFF
abundance: -; j_gene: TRBJ1-1; len: 12; d_gene: TRBD1; v_gene: TRBV7-9; CDR3nt: TGTGCCAGCAGCTTAGGGCAGGGGGCGGCTTTCTTT; CDR3aa: CASSLGQGAAFF
abundance: -; j_gene: TRBJ2-1; len: 18; d_gene: TRBD2; v_gene: TRBV7-6; CDR3nt: TGTGCCAGCAGCTTAGGGGCTAGCGGGGCCAGCTCCTACAATGAGCAGTTCTTC; CDR3aa: CASSLGASGASSYNEQFF
abundance: -; j_gene: TRBJ2-1; len: 16; d_gene: -; v_gene: TRBV12-5; CDR3nt: TGTGCTAGTGCCCCCCGGGGGACAGACTGGCGGAATGAGCAGTTCTTC; CDR3aa: CASAPRGTDWRNEQFF
abundance: -; j_gene: TRBJ1-6; len: 14; d_gene: TRBD1; v_gene: TRBV6-5; CDR3nt: TGTGCCAGCACCCGGACAGGGGAGGAATCACCCCTCCACTTT; CDR3aa: CASTRTGEESPLHF
abundance: -; j_gene: TRBJ2-7; len: 18; d_gene: -; v_gene: TRBV11-2; CDR3nt: TGTGCCAGCAGCTTAGGTCCCGGGGGGCCGACTGCCCAATACGAGCAGTACTTC; CDR3aa: CASSLGPGGPTAQYEQYF
abundance: -; j_gene: TRBJ2-3; len: 11; d_gene: -; v_gene: TRBV3-1/TRBV3-2; CDR3nt: TGTGCCAGCAGCCAAGGAGATACGCAGTATTTT; CDR3aa: CASSQGDTQYF
abundance: few; j_gene: TRBJ2-1; len: 15; d_gene: -; v_gene: TRBV7-3; CDR3nt: TGTGCCAGCAGCCCCGGACTACCCGGATCATACGGGCAGTTCTTC; CDR3aa: CASSPGLPGSYGQFF
abundance: -; j_gene: TRBJ2-7; len: 12; d_gene: -; v_gene: TRBV21-1; CDR3nt: TGTGCCCAGGGGAGGGCCCCCTACGAGCAGTACTTC; CDR3aa: CAQGRAPYEQYF
abundance: -; j_gene: TRBJ1-6; len: 13; d_gene: -; v_gene: TRBV19; CDR3nt: TGTGCCAGTAGCCCCCGGGGGGATTCACCCCTCCACTTT; CDR3aa: CASSPRGDSPLHF
abundance: -; j_gene: TRBJ2-2; len: 14; d_gene: -; v_gene: TRBV2; CDR3nt: TGTGCCAGCGGGGGAGAGGGTAGGACCGGGGAGCTGTTTTTT; CDR3aa: CASGGEGRTGELFF
abundance: -; j_gene: TRBJ1-2; len: 13; d_gene: TRBD1; v_gene: TRBV11-2; CDR3nt: TGTGCCAGCAGCTCCGGGACAGGGGTGGGCTACACCTTC; CDR3aa: CASSSGTGVGYTF
abundance: -; j_gene: TRBJ1-4; len: 14; d_gene: TRBD1; v_gene: TRBV7-9; CDR3nt: TGTGCCAGCATCAGGGACAGGGAGGGTGAAAAACTGTTTTTT; CDR3aa: CASIRDREGEKLFF
abundance: -; j_gene: TRBJ1-2; len: 13; d_gene: TRBD1; v_gene: TRBV5-1; CDR3nt: TGCGCCAGCGGCCGACAGGGCGTTTATGGCTACACCTTC; CDR3aa: CASGRQGVYGYTF